This TCR beta chain appears in the sequencing data of a study of OX40 agonist ivuxolimab in advanced cancers. CDR1 and CDR2 (germline): SNHLY, FYNNEI. There are 13 residues in the CDR3. Trimming removed 3 bases from V and 2 bases from J, with 7 bases in between. Repertoires were generated with immunoSEQ multiplex PCR, while TCRdb's copy carries only in-frame clones and drops some. This table holds 65,000 to 85,000 clones, around 85% found once. The sequences come from CD4+ or CD8+ T cells sorted from blood, collected in a trial of the OX40 agonist ivuxolimab. The gene calls are TRBV2 and TRBJ2-5; D gene unclear. The origin of this receptor is an adult with an advanced solid tumor such as melanoma, head and neck, liver or kidney cancer. The CDR3 nucleotides read TGTGCCAGCAGTGAGGGTAGGCAAGAGACCCAGTACTTC. Its translation: CASSEGRQETQYF.